This TCR beta chain was obtained from a study of blood T cell repertoires in COVID-19 (dated by TCRdb to about 2020). Broadly, across the study: The collaborator samples originated in the United States, Italy and Spain and spanned the acute and convalescent phases of COVID-19. Deeply sampled blood TCRbeta repertoires from subjects exposed to, actively infected with, or recovered from COVID-19 were included in the dataset. The repertoires were made available in a free public database intended to serve as a resource for research on the immune response to SARS-CoV-2. The samples were drawn from two sources: the first 160 participants of the ongoing ImmuneRACE study, and 1,200 or so subjects contributed by 6 global collaborators. Sample metadata almost always included a de-identified subject ID, COVID-19 status, age in years and sex. The prospective study material was composed of cDNA or gDNA derived from T cells, B-cell-depleted T cells, or PBMCs. HLA class I and class II types, where available, came from metadata supplied by the sample provider rather than from assay-based typing. What the research found in general, with its limitations: Clinical and demographic metadata were provided uncurated, with the amount varying by source and participant.

Collaborating institutions collected whole blood in K2EDTA tubes following their own protocols. For TCRbeta analysis, collaborators shipped samples in one of three forms: frozen whole blood, isolated PBMCs, or DNA extracted from either of those sample types. Comments on this clone: Which antigen it targets is not known. A junction end diverges from the germline sequence, so it may reflect a read error.

The immunoSEQ Assay, a bias-controlled multiplex PCR, was used to amplify TCRbeta CDR3 regions from genomic DNA. From the authors' description of their analysis: Within the assay, amplification of reference gene primers was used to estimate how many nucleated cells each sample contained. To quantify the absolute abundance of each unique TCRbeta CDR3 rearrangement, sequence reads were collapsed and filtered. For each sample, productive Simpson clonality was calculated by taking the square root of Simpson's diversity index across productive rearrangements. The immuneACCESS repertoire file appears here via TCRdb, limited to in-frame rearrangements. These files lack a portion of the clones; in checked studies, under half of the deficit traces to unresolved V genes, and the cause of the others is not known. D and trimming come from the DNA, and the V and J calls and clone size come from that table. Recorded for this sample are more than 150,000 clones; less than 90% of them occurred a single time. Of the sample, about 6% falls within the top ten clones.

What was sequenced was peripheral blood. This TCR was recovered from a woman in her thirties or forties with acute or convalescent COVID-19.

CDR3 region: CASSLSGGPPDF. Read as DNA, the sequence is TGTGCCAGCAGCTTATCGGGGGGCCCTCCAGACTTC. The V and J genes are TRBV7-3 and TRBJ2-7; the D gene is possibly TRBD2, with 7 bases matching. CDR3 length: 12 amino acids, cysteine to phenylalanine. Only CDR3 DNA remains: 36 bases, in frame from the first base. CDR1 and CDR2 (SGHTA, FQGTGA) derive from the germline V gene.